This TCR beta chain was sequenced for a study of Ad26.COV2.S vaccination and SARS-CoV-2 variants. As for the study in general: The vaccine Ad26.COV2.S was put into the muscle once, or twice with 56 days between. Study-wide results and limits: Once vaccination had occurred, spike-specific CD8+ and CD4+ T cell responses reportedly showed substantial breadth.

In regard to this clone: Its antigen is currently unknown.

The method was immunoSEQ multiplex PCR; TCRdb's version includes in-frame clones alone and lacks a portion of them. Among over 300,000 clones listed, about four fifths were seen once. Indicated treatment: about 20 received Ad26.COV2.S at low or high dose, single or two shots; a few received placebo; per-sample allocation not given. Sampling happened 63 days after the first vaccine or placebo injection. Donor was an adult aged 18-55 years in Boston. Germline V gives CDR1 GTSNPN, CDR2 SVGIG (reference sequence). There are 14 residues in the CDR3. V lost 0 bases to trimming and J lost 4 bases, with 10 bases between them.

The V gene is TRBV30, the J gene TRBJ1-5, with no clear D. The sample was peripheral blood, taken in a trial of Ad26.COV2.S vaccine versus placebo. This TCR came from a person between 18 and 65 years old who received the Ad26.COV2.S COVID-19 vaccine or a placebo. The CDR3 spells CAWSVQPGNQPQHF. CDR3 in DNA: TGTGCCTGGAGTGTTCAACCGGGAAATCAGCCCCAGCATTTT.